This entry features one T cell receptor (beta chain) sequence. The antigen it recognizes is unknown. The record has no base qualities; no much larger clone is one base away. The CDR3 sequence holds 14 residues, the cysteine and phenylalanine included. The DNA shown is the 42-base CDR3, in frame from base 1. Looking up the germline V gene (reference sequence) yields CDR1 LNHDA and CDR2 SQIVND. Here V drops 6 bases and J drops 1 base, and the junction holds 5 bases not matched to any gene. Libraries came from the immunoSEQ multiplex PCR assay. Drawn from immuneACCESS, this table holds only the in-frame rearrangements with V and J called that TCRdb kept. Clones are partly lost; checked studies trace under half to an unresolved V gene and leave the rest unexplained. The sample table shows under 60,000 clones, and over 80% are seen once. 0.45% to 0.6% of the sample comes from the top ten. These data belong to a study of T cell changes during pregnancy in multiple sclerosis (dated by TCRdb to the late 2010s). With regard to the full study: Changes in the T cell repertoire over the course of pregnancy were examined in this study in women with multiple sclerosis.

The chain couples TRBV19 to TRBJ1-1; 7 bases in between match TRBD1. The receptor was derived from a female donor with multiple sclerosis, enrolled in a pregnancy study. The sample in question was CD4+ T cells from peripheral blood mononuclear cells, obtained after pregnancy. The CDR3 is CASSPGTENTEAFF. The DNA sequence follows: TGTGCCAGTAGCCCTGGGACAGAGAACACTGAAGCTTTCTTT.